This entry describes one TCR beta chain. Only in-frame clones appear in the TCRdb table, and some are missing; sequencing was by immunoSEQ multiplex PCR. The sample shows roughly 500,000 clones, 89% of them seen only once. This record comes from a study of Ad26.COV2.S vaccination and SARS-CoV-2 variants. Specified treatment: some 19 received Ad26.COV2.S at low or high dose, single or two shots; roughly five received placebo; per-sample allocation not given. At day 63 after the first vaccine or placebo injection, samples were drawn. The trim removed 4 bases at V and 8 bases at J, leaving 3 bases unmatched. The germline CDR1 and CDR2 sequences are SGHNT and YYREEE (reference sequence). This CDR3 region has 13 residues.

The input for sequencing was peripheral blood, taken in a trial of Ad26.COV2.S vaccine versus placebo. The rearrangement links TRBV5-4 to TRBJ1-2; 12 nucleotides agree with TRBD1. This clonotype was obtained from a person between 18 and 65 years old who received the Ad26.COV2.S COVID-19 vaccine or a placebo. CDR3 sequence: CASSPGTGGGYTF. The DNA for the CDR3 is TGTGCCAGCAGCCCCGGGACAGGGGGCGGCTACACCTTC.